This TCR beta chain was sequenced in a study of control samples from healthy donors and cancer patients. The germline gives CDR1 GTSNPN, CDR2 SVGIG (reference sequence). Trimming removed 2 bases from V and 1 base from J; junction bases left unmatched: 1. This CDR3 is 14 amino acids long. The method was immunoSEQ multiplex PCR; TCRdb's version includes in-frame clones alone and lacks a portion of them. Here the sample spans 84,000 or so clones, more than 65% being singletons. This chain connects TRBV30 to TRBJ2-2; TRBD1 matches 7 bases. This sequence was found in a man between 60 and 75 years old with head and neck cancer. The sample taken for sequencing was PBMCs. The chain's CDR3 is CAWSRQGNTGELFF. In DNA form, the CDR3 reads TGTGCCTGGAGTCGACAGGGGAACACCGGGGAGCTGTTTTTT.